This is a list of T cell receptor beta chains from one sample in a study of control samples from healthy donors and cancer patients. Only in-frame clones appear in the TCRdb table, and some are missing; sequencing was by immunoSEQ multiplex PCR. The sample lists 120,000 to 150,000 clones, roughly 94% occurring once. Material for sequencing was blood. Source of these receptors: a man aged 40-49 years in good health. The CDR3 runs from the conserved cysteine through the conserved F or W. Each record gives: D gene, V gene, J gene, clone size, CDR3 protein, CDR3 DNA. D genes are given only for firm matches. Only part of the rows carry a size: once, few, many, or a class if the clone is expanded.

>.|TRBV7-9|TRBJ2-3|.
CASSPAGWGRGTDTQYF
TGTGCCAGCAGCCCCGCGGGCTGGGGGCGCGGCACAGATACGCAGTATTTT
>TRBD1|TRBV18|TRBJ2-7|.
CASSAAGGSYEQYF
TGTGCCAGCTCAGCGGCAGGGGGCTCCTACGAGCAGTACTTC
>.|TRBV5-1|TRBJ1-2|.
CASSLAWGVYGYTF
TGCGCCAGCAGCTTGGCGTGGGGGGTCTATGGCTACACCTTC
>.|TRBV27|TRBJ2-2|.
CASSSTVKYGELFF
TGTGCCAGCAGTTCCACAGTTAAGTACGGGGAGCTGTTTTTT
>.|TRBV7-3|TRBJ2-2|.
CASSFRPGVTTGELFF
TGTGCCAGCAGCTTTCGACCGGGGGTTACCACCGGGGAGCTGTTTTTT
>.|TRBV6-2/TRBV6-3|TRBJ1-5|.
CASSSPGQPQHF
TGTGCCAGCAGTTCCCCAGGGCAGCCCCAGCATTTT
>.|TRBV6-4|TRBJ1-6|.
CASSDSAGYNSPLHF
TGTGCCAGCAGTGACTCGGCAGGATATAATTCACCCCTCCACTTT
>.|TRBV3-1/TRBV3-2|TRBJ2-7|.
CASSEWGGEQYF
TGTGCCAGCAGCGAGTGGGGCGGCGAGCAGTACTTC
>.|TRBV27|TRBJ2-3|.
CASSLWGGPVGDTQYF
TGTGCCAGCAGCCTTTGGGGGGGGCCGGTTGGAGATACGCAGTATTTT
>.|TRBV4-1|TRBJ2-1|once
CASSQGGLSGAYNEQFF
TGCGCCAGCAGCCAGGGGGGGCTGAGCGGGGCATACAATGAGCAGTTCTTC
>.|TRBV12-3/TRBV12-4|TRBJ2-5|.
CASSQQETQYF
TGTGCCAGCAGTCAACAAGAGACCCAGTACTTC
>.|TRBV7-9|TRBJ1-3|.
CASSLGSGNTIYF
TGTGCCAGCAGCTTAGGATCTGGAAACACCATATATTTT
>TRBD1|TRBV11-1|TRBJ2-7|.
CASSLLGTGGHEQYF
TGTGCCAGCAGTCTCCTTGGGACAGGGGGCCACGAGCAGTACTTC
>.|TRBV2|TRBJ1-5|.
CASTKTGNQPQHF
TGTGCCAGCACAAAAACCGGGAATCAGCCCCAGCATTTT
>.|TRBV5-1|TRBJ1-1|.
CASSSPGGNTEAFF
TGCGCCAGCAGTTCCCCTGGGGGGAACACTGAAGCTTTCTTT
>.|TRBV6-5|TRBJ2-2|.
CASRHYLNTGELFF
TGTGCCAGCAGACATTACCTAAACACCGGGGAGCTGTTTTTT
>.|TRBV24-1|TRBJ2-7|once
CATSDPRGQSYEQYF
TGTGCCACCAGTGATCCTAGAGGACAGTCCTACGAGCAGTACTTC
>.|TRBV5-1|TRBJ2-3|.
CASSIGQGGGTDTQYF
TGCGCCAGCAGCATTGGTCAGGGGGGCGGCACAGATACGCAGTATTTT
>TRBD1|TRBV19|TRBJ1-4|.
CASSIDLQGARGKLFF
TGTGCCAGTAGTATAGATCTACAGGGGGCGAGGGGAAAACTGTTTTTT
>.|TRBV27|TRBJ1-2|.
CASSLWGNYGYTF
TGTGCCAGCAGTTTATGGGGGAACTATGGCTACACCTTC
>.|TRBV5-1|TRBJ1-3|.
CASSLGRGTSSGNTIYF
TGCGCCAGCAGCTTGGGTCGGGGCACAAGCTCTGGAAACACCATATATTTT
>.|TRBV12-5|TRBJ2-3|.
CASGFSPPAGRRDTQYF
TGTGCTAGTGGTTTCTCCCCTCCTGCCGGGCGGAGGGATACGCAGTATTTT
>.|TRBV18|TRBJ1-2|.
CASSPLAVIPPANYGYTF
TGTGCCAGCTCACCCCTCGCAGTTATCCCACCCGCTAACTATGGCTACACCTTC
>.|TRBV30|TRBJ2-7|.
CACGGDVSYEQYF
TGTGCCTGTGGCGGGGACGTCTCCTACGAGCAGTACTTC
>.|TRBV6-5|TRBJ2-7|once
CASGSGSYEQYF
TGTGCCAGCGGATCAGGGTCCTACGAGCAGTACTTC
>TRBD2|TRBV6-1|TRBJ2-5|.
CASSEFWGGVQETQYF
TGTGCCAGCAGTGAATTTTGGGGAGGGGTCCAAGAGACCCAGTACTTC
>.|TRBV9|TRBJ1-5|.
CASSVSLSPNQPQHF
TGTGCCAGCAGCGTCTCCTTGAGTCCGAATCAGCCCCAGCATTTT
>.|TRBV5-1|TRBJ2-7|.
CASSSVSGSSYEQYF
TGCGCCAGCAGCTCGGTTAGCGGCAGCTCCTACGAGCAGTACTTC
>TRBD2|TRBV10-3|TRBJ2-3|.
CAISERFSGGAWDTQYF
TGTGCCATCAGTGAGCGGTTTAGCGGGGGGGCCTGGGATACGCAGTATTTT
>.|TRBV14|TRBJ1-3|.
CASSQDIPQGHTIYF
TGTGCCAGCAGCCAAGATATCCCGCAGGGCCACACCATATATTTT
>.|TRBV9|TRBJ1-4|.
CASSPLQGRSEKLFF
TGTGCCAGCAGCCCCCTACAGGGTAGAAGTGAAAAACTGTTTTTT
>.|TRBV4-1|TRBJ1-5|.
CASGKGVGQPQHF
TGCGCCAGCGGAAAAGGTGTCGGTCAGCCCCAGCATTTT
>.|TRBV5-4|TRBJ1-1|once
CASSLVGSKAFF
TGTGCCAGCAGCTTGGTCGGAAGTAAAGCTTTCTTT
>TRBD2|TRBV24-1|TRBJ2-1|.
CATSAPAGGYNEQFF
TGTGCCACCAGTGCTCCAGCGGGGGGTTACAATGAGCAGTTCTTC
>TRBD2|TRBV11-3|TRBJ2-1|.
CASSKLAGGYNEQFF
TGTGCCAGCAGCAAACTAGCGGGGGGCTACAATGAGCAGTTCTTC
>TRBD1|TRBV27|TRBJ1-2|once
CARDRDWYGYTF
TGTGCCCGGGACAGGGATTGGTATGGCTACACCTTC
>TRBD1|TRBV5-1|TRBJ2-1|.
CASSLPTRDRGNEQFF
TGCGCCAGCAGTCTCCCCACCCGGGACAGGGGCAATGAGCAGTTCTTC
>.|TRBV10-1|TRBJ1-6|.
CASSETVRNSPLHF
TGCGCCAGCAGTGAAACAGTGAGGAATTCACCCCTCCACTTT
>TRBD1|TRBV6-4|TRBJ1-1|.
CASRTGEEAFF
TGTGCCAGCAGAACAGGGGAAGAAGCTTTCTTT
>TRBD1|TRBV11-2|TRBJ1-2|.
CASSGQAHGYTF
TGTGCCAGCAGCGGACAGGCGCATGGCTACACCTTC
>.|TRBV6-5|TRBJ1-2|.
CASSRADTTYGYTF
TGTGCCAGCAGCCGAGCCGACACTACCTATGGCTACACCTTC
>TRBD1|TRBV5-1|TRBJ1-2|.
CASSSGQGGHGYTF
TGCGCCAGCAGCTCGGGACAGGGTGGACATGGCTACACCTTC
>.|TRBV7-2|TRBJ1-5|.
CASSPRGVNQPQHF
TGTGCCAGCAGCCCCAGAGGGGTCAATCAGCCCCAGCATTTT
>TRBD1|TRBV9|TRBJ1-4|.
CASSLGQGHEKLFF
TGTGCCAGCAGCTTGGGACAGGGCCATGAAAAACTGTTTTTT
>.|TRBV5-4|TRBJ1-1|.
CASSFREATEAFF
TGTGCCAGCAGCTTCAGGGAGGCCACTGAAGCTTTCTTT
>TRBD1|TRBV6-4|TRBJ2-5|.
CASELRDREETQYF
TGTGCCAGTGAACTTAGGGACAGGGAAGAGACCCAGTACTTC
>.|TRBV5-1|TRBJ1-1|.
CASSLVWGETEAFF
TGCGCCAGCAGCTTGGTATGGGGAGAGACTGAAGCTTTCTTT
>.|TRBV29-1|TRBJ1-1|.
CSVSQENTEAFF
TGCAGCGTCTCCCAGGAGAACACTGAAGCTTTCTTT
>TRBD1|TRBV9|TRBJ1-4|.
CASSLPQGATNEKLFF
TGTGCCAGCAGCTTACCCCAGGGGGCAACTAATGAAAAACTGTTTTTT